The subject of this entry is one TCR beta chain. This clone's antigen is unknown. Within one base of it there is no much larger clone, and no base qualities were kept. These data originate in a study of cytomegalovirus exposure and HLA in healthy donors (dated by TCRdb to between 2016 and 2019). Regarding the research as a whole: According to an earlier analysis of 587 of the donors, 150 million to 200 million T cells yielded 117 million unique TCR beta sequences and approximately 280 Gb of sequence data. An early release covering about 600 HLA-typed donors comprised approximately 290 gigabases of sequencing data and about 90 million unique TCR sequences. Of the approximately 370 genotyped donors, 70% to 90% were placed in the genetic ancestry cluster associated with self-reported Caucasian donors. The aim of the study was to test whether cataloging public T cell receptors could identify signatures of past pathogen exposure. The study profiled the T cell repertoires of about 640 subjects by immunosequencing and related them to cytomegalovirus serostatus. Besides the first cohort of 666 subjects, a separate validation cohort made up of 120 or so different subjects was used. To predict cytomegalovirus infection status, the study brought together high-throughput TCR immunosequencing, statistical association of individual TCRs with disease status, and machine learning. In a later analysis, previously published TCR beta repertoires from 550 to 750 donors were re-analyzed and high-resolution HLA genotyping was added so that TCR occurrence patterns could be studied. In the later analysis, no new phenotypic data were used to find candidate immune exposures; instead, reliance was placed on TCR beta sequences and their occurrence across donors. To decide whether each TCR beta V gene segment behaved as functional or pseudogenic, an earlier analysis of several hundred of the donors relied on high-throughput TCR beta sequencing. Donor age, sex, ethnicity and CMV serostatus were collected together with the repertoire data. Genome-wide SNP genotypes for about 65% of the roughly 670 donors were used in a later genetic analysis, which treated that subset as a discovery cohort. All discovery cohort repertoires had been generated on a single sequencing platform. Both class I and class II loci were covered by HLA typing, at four-digit resolution. The number of typed donors differed by locus: about 629-630 for A, B, C, DRB1 and DQB1; some 540 for DQA1; some 590 for DPA1; and about 450 for DPB1. About five DR-DQ haplotypes were handled as single units for association and clustering because linkage in the cohort was strong. Among around 400 genotyped donors of the cohort, an average of approximately 200,000 unique TCR beta nucleotide sequences was sequenced per donor, of which about 20% were non-productive.

The receptor library was made with the immunoSEQ multiplex PCR assay. A mixture of 60 forward primers for TCR Vbeta segments and 13 reverse primers for TCR Jbeta segments was used in the multiplex PCR. Amplification of the CDR3 region of rearranged TCR beta genes was performed with a multiplex PCR assay on genomic DNA. On the Illumina HiSeq System, the amplified TCR beta libraries were sequenced as 87-base-pair reads. The paper's data handling went like this. A later analysis tallied 75 million to 85 million unique TCR beta chains across the 666 repertoires, and 10 million to 11 million of those chains were shared by two or more donors. To remove PCR and sequencing errors, raw reads were error-corrected and collapsed into unique sequences using a nearest-neighbor algorithm that merged closely related sequences. V, D and J gene segments were assigned by aligning CDR3 sequences to IMGT reference sequences. For a sequence to be retained, a match of at least six nucleotides to both a V gene segment and a J gene segment was required. Rearrangements were classified as productive when the CDR3 lacked stop codons and remained in frame with V and J, and all other rearrangements were classified as non-productive. Following IMGT convention, CDR3 was defined as the stretch from the second conserved V-encoded cysteine up to the conserved J-encoded phenylalanine. Sequences without an unambiguous match to a single V gene segment were excluded from the earlier analysis of 500 to 700 of the donors. An earlier analysis of roughly 590 of the donors called V segments functional above 56.7% productive rearrangements and segregating when the between-donor standard deviation exceeded 5%. A statistical classification framework was built to diagnose cytomegalovirus status from the catalog of TCR beta chain sequences. In a later analysis, TCR nucleotide sequences were compared against IMGT/GENE-DB human TR gene sequences so that V and J genes could be assigned. A later analysis assigned CDR3 sequences and most-parsimonious VDJ recombination scenarios with the TCRdist pipeline. In a later analysis, every TCR beta chain was defined by the combination of its CDR3 amino acid sequence and its V-gene family, and reads without a unique V-gene family were dropped. To address suspected cross-contamination and a sequencing artifact, a later analysis removed around 590 highly shared, low-generation-probability nucleotide sequences. In a later analysis, a clonal expansion index was calculated for each public chain from normalized within-repertoire ranks of inferred template counts. In a later analysis, generation probabilities were computed with a VDJ recombination model fitted to out-of-frame rearrangements, and the resulting probabilities were checked against IGoR. A later analysis scored TCR-TCR, TCR-HLA and TCR-CMV co-occurrence with hypergeometric tests, applying a repertoire-size bias correction to TCR pairs. A later analysis estimated false discovery rates by permuting HLA or CMV assignments 20 times. In a later analysis, co-occurring TCRs were grouped with DBSCAN, and TCRdist sequence similarity was added when clustering was performed within HLA-allele-positive subsets. Repertoires with fewer than 30,000 or more than 120,000 public chains, plus five repertoires with anomalous nucleotide sharing, were excluded from co-occurrence clustering. Held by TCRdb, this immuneACCESS table contains in-frame sequences only and omits some clones. Under half of the omission traces to an unresolved V gene where checked; the cause of the rest is unknown. That table supplies the V and J calls and clone size; D and trimming were determined from the DNA. Present in this sample are 200,000 or so clones, less than 90% of which were seen just once. Of the sample, about 0.26% falls within the top ten clones.

Results the study describes overall, beyond this receptor: According to a later analysis, most CMV-associated TCR beta chains appeared to be HLA-restricted, and the HLA associations seemed to be driven largely by CMV exposure. An association between a missense DCLRE1C variant and V-gene and J-gene trimming of TCR beta chains was found in a later genetic analysis and replicated in an independent cohort. In this cohort, only TCR beta chains were sequenced, and detectable features were limited by the absence of alpha or paired-chain data. It was suggested by the authors that the approach could potentially be generalized to other disease states and immunological phenotypes. HLA typing was unavailable for some donors at each locus, so association tests used only the typed subset. In an earlier analysis of some 640 of the donors, most TCR beta V segments were observed in productive rearrangements about 90% or about 30% of the time, broadly matching IMGT annotations. The presence/absence analyses assumed that sequencing depth was roughly uniform across donors, and that assumption may not be true. The 87-base-pair reads could not distinguish some IMGT-functional V segments, including TRBV6-2 and TRBV6-3, so those segments were excluded. A later analysis reported that several top co-occurrence clusters appeared linked to parvovirus B19, influenza, CMV and Epstein-Barr virus. In vitro tests confirmed that a few of the cytomegalovirus-associated TCR beta chains recognize cytomegalovirus antigens. While some public TCRs were present in many individuals, most TCR sequences turned up only very rarely across donors. Over 15 rarely observed V segments, including chromosome 9 orphons, were excluded from the earlier analysis of several hundred of the donors because counts were too low. A further reported finding was that TCR beta sequences accurately predicted the HLA-A and HLA-B alleles for most subjects in the first cohort. A later analysis associated about 17,000 TCR beta sequences with specific HLA alleles at a false discovery rate of 0.05. The only immune exposure information available for the cohort was CMV serostatus. Compared with equally common non-associated chains, HLA-associated TCR beta chains in a later analysis were more clonally expanded and had lower generation probabilities. The classifier was reported to diagnose cytomegalovirus status with high specificity and sensitivity in both the original and validation cohorts. The study gave a list of some 150 TCR beta chains associated with cytomegalovirus. According to a later genetic analysis, donors in an Asian-associated ancestry cluster had fewer N-insertions in productive TCRs than the approximately 690-donor mean. Assigning TCR associations to individual alleles was difficult when HLA alleles, especially DR and DQ, strongly co-occurred. A cluster of highly shared sequence variants was judged likely to represent a technical artifact of the sequencing pipeline. Linkage disequilibrium might explain the correlated functional status among segregating V segments, but an unknown experimental factor could not be ruled out. A later analysis found that TCR association rates varied across HLA loci, with DRB1 alleles showing the most associated TCRs and HLA-C alleles the fewest.

In total, more than 500 healthy bone marrow donors made up the cohort. At the time of sampling, all cohort members were nominally healthy, though unrecorded immune exposures were likely present. The donor was CMV seronegative and was included in the group of a few hundred seronegative cohort members. Each donor provided a peripheral blood sample, and peripheral blood mononuclear cells were used for TCR beta sequencing. The Qiagen DNeasy Blood Extraction Kit was used to extract genomic DNA from the blood cell samples. From a lookup of the germline V gene (reference sequence), CDR1 and CDR2 are GTSNPN and SVGIG. Ends trimmed: V by 3 bases, J by 2 bases; bases unmatched to a gene: 10. The CDR3 spans 17 residues, from the cysteine through the phenylalanine. Only CDR3 DNA remains: 51 bases, in frame from the first base.

The receptor was derived from a boy aged 5-17 years in good health and CMV-seronegative. The sample was PBMCs. Recombination connected TRBV30 to TRBJ2-1, and TRBD1 aligns with 10 junction nucleotides. The DNA is TGTGCCTGGAGACACTGGGACAGGGGATTGGCCTACAATGAGCAGTTCTTC. Its protein is CAWRHWDRGLAYNEQFF.